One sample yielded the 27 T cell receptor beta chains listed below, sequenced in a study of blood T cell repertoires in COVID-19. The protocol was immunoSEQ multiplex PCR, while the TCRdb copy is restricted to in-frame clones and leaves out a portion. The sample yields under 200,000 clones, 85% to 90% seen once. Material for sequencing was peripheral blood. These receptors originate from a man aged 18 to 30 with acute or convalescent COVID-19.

Here the CDR3 DNA reads TGTGCCAGCAGCACCGGGACTAGCGGGATATCCTACGAGCAGTACTTC. Protein: CASSTGTSGISYEQYF. The rearrangement joins TRBV7-9 to TRBJ2-7; TRBD2 matches at 13 bases. The CDR3 is made up of 16 amino acids. The germline V gene has CDR1 SEHNR and CDR2 FQNEAQ (reference sequence). Germline trimming cut 5 bases from V and 1 base from J; bases unmatched to any gene: 5.

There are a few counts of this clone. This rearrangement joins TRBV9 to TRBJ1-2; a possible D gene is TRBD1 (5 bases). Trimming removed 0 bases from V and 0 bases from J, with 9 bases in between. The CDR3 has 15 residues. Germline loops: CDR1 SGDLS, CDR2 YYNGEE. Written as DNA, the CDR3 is TGTGCCAGCAGCGTAGCGGAGGGGACTAACTATGGCTACACCTTC. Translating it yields CASSVAEGTNYGYTF.

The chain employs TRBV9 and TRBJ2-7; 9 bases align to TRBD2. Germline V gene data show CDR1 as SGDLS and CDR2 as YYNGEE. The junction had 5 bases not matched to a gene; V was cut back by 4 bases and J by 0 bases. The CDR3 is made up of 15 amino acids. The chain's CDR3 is CASSPSGGSSYEQYF. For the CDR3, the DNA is TGTGCCAGCAGCCCCAGCGGGGGGAGCTCCTACGAGCAGTACTTC.

The CDR3 DNA reads as TGCGCCAGCAGCTTGGACTCGCCGAATCAGCCCCAGCATTTT. It specifies CASSLDSPNQPQHF. J is TRBJ1-5 and V is TRBV5-1; D not resolved. Germline V gene data show CDR1 as SGHRS and CDR2 as YFSETQ. V lost 0 bases, J lost 4 bases, and 8 bases lay in between. The length of the CDR3 is 14 residues.

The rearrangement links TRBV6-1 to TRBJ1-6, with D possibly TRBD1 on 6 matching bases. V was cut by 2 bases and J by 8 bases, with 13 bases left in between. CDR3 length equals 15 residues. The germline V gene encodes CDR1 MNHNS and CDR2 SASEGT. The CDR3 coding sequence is TGTGCCAGCAGTGAAATCGGGACATCGGATTCACCCCTCCACTTT. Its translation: CASSEIGTSDSPLHF.

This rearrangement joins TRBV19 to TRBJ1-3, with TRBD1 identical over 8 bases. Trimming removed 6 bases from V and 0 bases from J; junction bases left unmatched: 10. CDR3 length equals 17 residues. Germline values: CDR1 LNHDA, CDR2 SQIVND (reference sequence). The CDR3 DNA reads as TGTGCCAGTAGACCAGGGACAGGTGCAAGCTCTGGAAACACCATATATTTT. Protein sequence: CASRPGTGASSGNTIYF.

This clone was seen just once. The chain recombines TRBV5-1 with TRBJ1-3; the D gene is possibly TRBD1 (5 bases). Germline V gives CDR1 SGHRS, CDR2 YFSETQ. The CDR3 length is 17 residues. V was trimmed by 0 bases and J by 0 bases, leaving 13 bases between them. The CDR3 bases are TGCGCCAGCAGCTTGGGGGACTCCTACCTCTCTGGAAACACCATATATTTT. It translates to CASSLGDSYLSGNTIYF.

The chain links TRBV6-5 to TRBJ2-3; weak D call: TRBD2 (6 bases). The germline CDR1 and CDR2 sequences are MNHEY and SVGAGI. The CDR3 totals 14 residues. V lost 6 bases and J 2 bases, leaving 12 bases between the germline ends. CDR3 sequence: CASRAGGDTDTQYF. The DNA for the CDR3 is TGTGCCAGCAGGGCGGGCGGGGACACAGATACGCAGTATTTT.

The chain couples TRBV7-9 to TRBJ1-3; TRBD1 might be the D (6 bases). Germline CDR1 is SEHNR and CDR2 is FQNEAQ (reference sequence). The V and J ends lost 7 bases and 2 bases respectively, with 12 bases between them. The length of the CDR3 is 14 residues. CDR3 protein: CASIREGAGNTIYF. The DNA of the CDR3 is TGTGCCAGCATCCGAGAGGGGGCTGGAAACACCATATATTTT.

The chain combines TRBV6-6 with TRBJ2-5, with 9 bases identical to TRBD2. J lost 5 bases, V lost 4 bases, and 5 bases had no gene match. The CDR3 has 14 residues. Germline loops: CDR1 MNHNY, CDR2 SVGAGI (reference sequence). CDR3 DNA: TGTGCCAGCAGTTTCAGCGGGGGGCGCGAGACCCAGTACTTC. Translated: CASSFSGGRETQYF.

In nucleotides, the CDR3 is TGTGCCAGCAGTTACGGACAGGGACGAAATTCACCCCTCCACTTT. Protein sequence: CASSYGQGRNSPLHF. This chain links TRBV6-6 with TRBJ1-6; 8 positions agree with TRBD1. Germline trimming cut 2 bases from V and 7 bases from J; bases unmatched to any gene: 4. CDR3 length: 15 amino acids. Germline CDR1 MNHNY, CDR2 SVGAGI (reference sequence).

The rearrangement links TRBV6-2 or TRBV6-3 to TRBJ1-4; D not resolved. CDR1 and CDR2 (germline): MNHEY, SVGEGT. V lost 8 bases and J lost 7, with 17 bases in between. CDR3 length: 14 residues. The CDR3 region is CASRQREGGEKLFF. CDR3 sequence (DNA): TGTGCCAGCCGCCAAAGGGAGGGCGGTGAAAAACTGTTTTTT.

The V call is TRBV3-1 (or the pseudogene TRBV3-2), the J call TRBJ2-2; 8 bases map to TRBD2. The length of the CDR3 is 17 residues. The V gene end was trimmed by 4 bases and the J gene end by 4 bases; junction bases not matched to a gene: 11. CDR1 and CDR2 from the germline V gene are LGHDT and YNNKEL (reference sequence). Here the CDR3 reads CASSLVSGGPFTGELFF. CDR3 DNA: TGTGCCAGCAGCCTGGTCTCGGGGGGGCCCTTCACCGGGGAGCTGTTTTTT.

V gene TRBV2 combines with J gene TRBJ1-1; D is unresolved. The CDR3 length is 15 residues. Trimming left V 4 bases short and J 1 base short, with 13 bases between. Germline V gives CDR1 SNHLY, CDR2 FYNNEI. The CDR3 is CASSGGRRQNTEAFF. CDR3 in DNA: TGTGCCAGCAGTGGAGGGCGCAGGCAGAACACTGAAGCTTTCTTT.

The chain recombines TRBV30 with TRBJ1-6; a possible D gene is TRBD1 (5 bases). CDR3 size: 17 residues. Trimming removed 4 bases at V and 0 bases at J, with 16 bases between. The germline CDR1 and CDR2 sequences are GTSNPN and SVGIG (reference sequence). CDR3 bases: TGTGCCTGGATCCGGTCTGGGGCCAGCTCCTATAATTCACCCCTCCACTTT. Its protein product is CAWIRSGASSYNSPLHF.

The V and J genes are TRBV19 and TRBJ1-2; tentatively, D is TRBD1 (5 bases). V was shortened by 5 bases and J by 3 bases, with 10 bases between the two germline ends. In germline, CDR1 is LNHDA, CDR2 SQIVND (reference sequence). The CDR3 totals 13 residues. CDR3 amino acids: CASSLAGHYGYTF. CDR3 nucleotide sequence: TGTGCCAGTAGTCTCGCAGGGCACTATGGCTACACCTTC.

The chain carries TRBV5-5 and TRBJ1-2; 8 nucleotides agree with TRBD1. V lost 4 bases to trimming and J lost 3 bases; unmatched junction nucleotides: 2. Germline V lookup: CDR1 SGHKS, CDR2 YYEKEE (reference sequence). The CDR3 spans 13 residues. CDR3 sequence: CASSPTGDYGYTF. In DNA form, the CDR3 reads TGTGCCAGCAGCCCGACAGGGGACTATGGCTACACCTTC.

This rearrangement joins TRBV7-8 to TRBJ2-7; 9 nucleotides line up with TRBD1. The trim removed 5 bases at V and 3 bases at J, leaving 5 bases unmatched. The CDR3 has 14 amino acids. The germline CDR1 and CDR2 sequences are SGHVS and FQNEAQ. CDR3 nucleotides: TGTGCCAGCAGCGTCCGACAGGGGGTCTACGAGCAGTACGTC. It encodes CASSVRQGVYEQYV.

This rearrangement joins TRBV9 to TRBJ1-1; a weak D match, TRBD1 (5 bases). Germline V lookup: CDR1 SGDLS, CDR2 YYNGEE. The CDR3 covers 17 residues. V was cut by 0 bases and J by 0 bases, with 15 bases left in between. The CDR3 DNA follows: TGTGCCAGCAGCGTAGACCCAACAGGATCCATGAACACTGAAGCTTTCTTT. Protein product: CASSVDPTGSMNTEAFF.

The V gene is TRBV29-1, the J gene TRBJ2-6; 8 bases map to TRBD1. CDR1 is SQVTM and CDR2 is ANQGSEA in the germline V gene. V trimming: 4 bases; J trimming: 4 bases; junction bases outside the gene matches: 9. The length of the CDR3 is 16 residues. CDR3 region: CSVGAGQGFGANVLTF. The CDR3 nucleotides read TGCAGCGTTGGGGCCGGACAGGGTTTCGGGGCCAACGTCCTGACTTTC.

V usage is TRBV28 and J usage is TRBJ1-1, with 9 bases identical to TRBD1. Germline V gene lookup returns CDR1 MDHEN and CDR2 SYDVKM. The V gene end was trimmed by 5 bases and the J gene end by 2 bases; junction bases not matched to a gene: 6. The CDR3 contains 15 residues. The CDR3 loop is CASSTGDRVNTEAFF. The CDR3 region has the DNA TGTGCCAGCAGTACCGGGGACAGGGTAAACACTGAAGCTTTCTTT.

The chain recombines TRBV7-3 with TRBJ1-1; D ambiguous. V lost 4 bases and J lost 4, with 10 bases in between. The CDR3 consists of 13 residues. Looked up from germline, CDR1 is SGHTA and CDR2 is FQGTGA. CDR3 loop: CASSSASLTEAFF. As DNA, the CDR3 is TGTGCCAGCAGCTCCGCGTCCCTCACTGAAGCTTTCTTT.

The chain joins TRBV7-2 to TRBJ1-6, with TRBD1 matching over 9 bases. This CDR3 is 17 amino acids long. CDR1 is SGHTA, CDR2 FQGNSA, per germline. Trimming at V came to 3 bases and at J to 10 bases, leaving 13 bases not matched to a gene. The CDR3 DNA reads TGTGCCAGCAGCTTCGCCCGAGAGACAGGGGGGTACTCACCCCTCCACTTT. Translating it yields CASSFARETGGYSPLHF. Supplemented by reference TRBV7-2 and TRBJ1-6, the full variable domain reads GAGVSQSPSNKVTEKGKDVELRCDPISGHTALYWYRQSLGQGLEFLIYFQGNSAPDKSGLPSDRFSAERTGGSVSTLTIQRTQQEDSAVYLCASSFARETGGYSPLHFGNGTRLTVT.

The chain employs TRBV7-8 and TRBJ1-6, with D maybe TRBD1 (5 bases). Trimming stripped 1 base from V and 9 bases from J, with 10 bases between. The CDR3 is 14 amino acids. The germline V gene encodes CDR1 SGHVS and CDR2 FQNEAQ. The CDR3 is CASSLDDGGSPLHF. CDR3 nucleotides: TGTGCCAGCAGCTTAGACGACGGGGGTTCACCCCTCCACTTT.

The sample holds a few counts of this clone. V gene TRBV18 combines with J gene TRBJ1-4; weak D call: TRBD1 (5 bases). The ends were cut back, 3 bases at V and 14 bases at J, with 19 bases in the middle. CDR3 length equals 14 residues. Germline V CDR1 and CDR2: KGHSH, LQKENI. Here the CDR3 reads CASSPQGAVGGLFF. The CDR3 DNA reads TGTGCCAGCTCACCTCAGGGCGCGGTTGGAGGGCTGTTTTTT.

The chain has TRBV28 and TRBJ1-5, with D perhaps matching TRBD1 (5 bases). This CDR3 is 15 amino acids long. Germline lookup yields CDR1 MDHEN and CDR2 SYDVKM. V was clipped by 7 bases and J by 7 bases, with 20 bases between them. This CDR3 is CASILGRQGWQPQHF. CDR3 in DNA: TGTGCCAGCATCTTGGGCCGGCAGGGATGGCAGCCCCAGCATTTT.

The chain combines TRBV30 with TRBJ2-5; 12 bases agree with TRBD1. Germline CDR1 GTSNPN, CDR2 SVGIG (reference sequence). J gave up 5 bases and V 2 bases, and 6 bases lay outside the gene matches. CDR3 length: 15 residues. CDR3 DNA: TGTGCCTGGAGTCCCGGGACAGGGGGCGCGGAGACCCAGTACTTC. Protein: CAWSPGTGGAETQYF.